This TCR beta chain is drawn from a study of beta chain features in type 1 diabetes. V was pared by 2 bases and J by 9 bases, with 4 bases between. Germline V gene data show CDR1 as SGHTA and CDR2 as FQGNSA. The CDR3 spans 11 residues. Investigators reverse transcribed all isolated RNA, so they sequenced expressed TCRB transcripts. Libraries were prepared by immunoSEQ multiplex PCR; TCRdb keeps only in-frame clonotypes and omits some of them. Of fewer than 650,000 clones listed, around 15% are singletons. The specimen was naive CD4+ T cells from blood. This clonotype originated in a man aged 18 to 35 in good health. The chain recombines TRBV7-2 with TRBJ2-2; D ambiguous. The CDR3 is CASSLMRELFF. The CDR3 DNA follows: TGTGCCAGCAGCTTAATGCGGGAGCTGTTTTTT. The full variable domain, rest sourced from reference TRBV7-2 and TRBJ2-2, is GAGVSQSPSNKVTEKGKDVELRCDPISGHTALYWYRQSLGQGLEFLIYFQGNSAPDKSGLPSDRFSAERTGGSVSTLTIQRTQQEDSAVYLCASSLMRELFFGEGSRLTVL.